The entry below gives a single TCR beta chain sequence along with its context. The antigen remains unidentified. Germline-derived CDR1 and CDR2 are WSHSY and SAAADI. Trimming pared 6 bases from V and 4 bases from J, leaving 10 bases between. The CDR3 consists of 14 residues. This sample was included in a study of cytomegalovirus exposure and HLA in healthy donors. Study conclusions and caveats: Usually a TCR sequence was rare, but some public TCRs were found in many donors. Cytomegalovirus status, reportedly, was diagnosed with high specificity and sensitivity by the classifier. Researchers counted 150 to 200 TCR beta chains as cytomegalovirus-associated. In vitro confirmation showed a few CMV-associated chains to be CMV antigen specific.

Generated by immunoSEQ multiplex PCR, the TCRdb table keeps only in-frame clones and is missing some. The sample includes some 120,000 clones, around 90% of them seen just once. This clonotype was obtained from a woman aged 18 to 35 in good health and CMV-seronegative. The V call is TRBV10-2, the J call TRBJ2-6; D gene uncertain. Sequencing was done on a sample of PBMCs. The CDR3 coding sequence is TGCGCCAGCAGCCCCACTTCCGGGGCCAACGTCCTGACTTTC. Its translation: CASSPTSGANVLTF.